The clone carrying this T cell receptor beta chain has a handful of counts. TCRdb's copy holds only in-frame clones and misses some; the assay was immunoSEQ multiplex PCR. The data show some 100,000 clones, about 84% seen once. The data were taken from a study of blood T cell repertoires in COVID-19. About the study: COVID-19 samples from acute and convalescent phases originated in the United States, Italy and Spain. T cells, B-cell-depleted T cells, or PBMCs provided the cDNA or gDNA that served as material.

The trim removed 5 bases at V and 1 base at J, leaving 11 bases unmatched. The length of the CDR3 is 17 residues. From germline, CDR1 is MGHDK and CDR2 SYGVNS. The chain joins TRBV25-1 to TRBJ2-3; 8 bases align to TRBD2. The sequencing input was peripheral blood. The receptor was isolated from a man older than 75 with active or convalescent COVID-19. The CDR3 coding sequence is TGTGCCAGCAGTCCATCGGGGGGGAACCTTCGCACAGATACGCAGTATTTT. Translated: CASSPSGGNLRTDTQYF.